The 5 T cell receptor beta chains reported below all come from one sample, sequenced in a study of CD8+ T cells in alopecia areata. Peripheral blood samples and lesional scalp punch biopsies were obtained from alopecia areata patients. RNA, once extracted, was reverse transcribed into cDNA for use as the sequencing template. Sequencing used immunoSEQ multiplex PCR; TCRdb keeps in-frame clones, though not all of them. The table includes more than 12,000 clones, 55% to 70% detected once. Sample: skin, taken at week 0. The receptors originated from a human donor with alopecia areata.

This rearrangement joins TRBV6-5 to TRBJ1-6, with D unclear. This CDR3 is built from 15 residues. Per germline, CDR1 MNHEY and CDR2 SVGAGI. Between the trimmed V and J ends, which lost 8 bases and 3 bases, there was a span of 14 bases. CDR3 nucleotides: TGTGCCAGCGCCCAGGACTTACTCTATAATTCACCCCTCCACTTT. Residues: CASAQDLLYNSPLHF.

The rearrangement joins TRBV5-5 to TRBJ1-3; D is unresolved. The CDR3 is 14 residues long. The germline V and J ends were trimmed by 2 bases and 0 bases, with 6 bases remaining between them. Per germline, CDR1 SGHKS and CDR2 YYEKEE (reference sequence). CDR3 residues: CASSLGRSGNTIYF. In DNA form, the CDR3 reads TGTGCCAGCAGCTTAGGCCGCTCTGGAAACACCATATATTTT.

In the case of this clone: A junction boundary mismatches the germline segment, possibly from a read error. The chain links TRBV7-6 to TRBJ1-4; D possibly corresponds to TRBD1 (6 bases). The CDR3 loop spans 18 amino acids. CDR1 SGHVS and CDR2 FNYEAQ come from the germline V gene. CDR3 DNA: TGTGCCAGCACCTTAAACCCCCAGGGGCGCGGGGCTAATGAAAAACTGTTTTTT. It translates to CASTLNPQGRGANEKLFF.

V usage is TRBV25-1 and J usage is TRBJ1-1; a possible D gene is TRBD1 (6 bases). In germline, CDR1 is MGHDK, CDR2 SYGVNS. V lost 5 bases to trimming and J lost 5 bases, with 9 bases between them. The CDR3 has 12 residues. CDR3 nucleotide sequence: TGTGCCAGCAGTAGGGGGAGTACTGAAGCTTTCTTT. The encoded protein is CASSRGSTEAFF. The whole variable domain, filled in from reference TRBV25-1 and TRBJ1-1, reads EADIYQTPRYLVIGTGKKITLECSQTMGHDKMYWYQQDPGMELHLIHYSYGVNSTEKGDLSSESTVSRIRTEHFPLTLESARPSHTSQYLCASSRGSTEAFFGQGTRLTVV.

The rearrangement uses TRBV19 and TRBJ1-5; 9 bases fit TRBD1. The CDR3 has 14 residues. V shed 7 bases, J shed 8 bases, and the junction held 9 bases outside the gene matches. Germline V CDR1 and CDR2: LNHDA, SQIVND (reference sequence). This CDR3 is CASNPRTGVEPQHF. CDR3 nucleotide sequence: TGTGCCAGTAACCCTCGGACAGGGGTTGAGCCCCAGCATTTT.